The clone carrying this TCR beta chain was detected many times. Its antigen is not known. This CDR3 spans 13 amino acids. The V end was cut by 6 bases, the J end by 7 bases, with 10 bases between. Germline CDR1 MNHEY, CDR2 SVGAGI. Time point denoted: sample taken at primary tumor resection. The study sequenced unsorted whole RNA from tumor, nontumor lung or frozen PBMC. The cohort: over 70 early-stage, untreated non-small cell lung cancer patients. The source of the sample is a study of spatial heterogeneity in lung cancer. Study-wide background: Raw reads contained each unique TCR and UMI combination more than ten times on average.

One entry per CDR3 protein, called by TCRdb with MiXCR from the 5' RACE reads. The sample consists of about 22,000 distinct CDR3 sequences, under 5.5% of them appearing once. Study-level results: Ubiquitous expanded tumor TCRs were observed in blood more at resection than follow-up.

The source was PBMCs, collected at surgery. This TCR came from a male donor with early-stage non-small cell lung cancer. V and J are TRBV6-5 and TRBJ1-6, with a possible D match to TRBD1 (6 bases). The CDR3 here is CASSGQKNSPLHF. The DNA for the CDR3 is TGTGCCAGCAGCGGACAGAAAAATTCACCCCTCCACTTT.